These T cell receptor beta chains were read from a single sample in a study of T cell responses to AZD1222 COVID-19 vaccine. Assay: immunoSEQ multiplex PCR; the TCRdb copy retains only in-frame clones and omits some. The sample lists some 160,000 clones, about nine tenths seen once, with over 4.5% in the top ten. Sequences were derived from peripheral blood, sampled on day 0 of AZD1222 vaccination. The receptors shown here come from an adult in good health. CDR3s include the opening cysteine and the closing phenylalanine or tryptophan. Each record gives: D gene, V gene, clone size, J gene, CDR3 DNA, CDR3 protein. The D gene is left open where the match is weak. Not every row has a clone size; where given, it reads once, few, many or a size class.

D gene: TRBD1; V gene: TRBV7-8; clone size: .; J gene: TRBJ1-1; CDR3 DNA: TGTGCCAGCAGCTTCAGGGGGCGCACTGAAGCTTTCTTT; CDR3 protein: CASSFRGRTEAFF
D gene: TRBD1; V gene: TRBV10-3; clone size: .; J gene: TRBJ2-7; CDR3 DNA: TGTGCCATCAGGGGACAGGGGATCCTATCCCTCGAGCAGTACTTC; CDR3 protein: CAIRGQGILSLEQYF
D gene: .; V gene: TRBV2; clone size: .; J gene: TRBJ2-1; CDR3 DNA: TGTGCCACTACGAGGGAGAGTTCCTACAATGAGCAGTTCTTC; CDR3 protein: CATTRESSYNEQFF
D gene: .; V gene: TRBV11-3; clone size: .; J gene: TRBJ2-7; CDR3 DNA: TGTGCCAGCACCGGGGACTGCCGCTACGAGCAGTACTTC; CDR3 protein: CASTGDCRYEQYF
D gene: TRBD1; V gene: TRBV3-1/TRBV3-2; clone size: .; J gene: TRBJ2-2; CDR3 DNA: TGTGCCAGCAGCCAAGAGAGCCGGGACAGAAGGACCGGGGAGCTGTTTTTT; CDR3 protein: CASSQESRDRRTGELFF
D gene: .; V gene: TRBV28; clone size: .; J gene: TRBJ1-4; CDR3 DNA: TGTGCCAGCAGTTACAGGGTTACTAATGAAAAACTGTTTTTT; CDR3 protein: CASSYRVTNEKLFF
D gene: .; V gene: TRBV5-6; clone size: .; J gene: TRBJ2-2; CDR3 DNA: TGTGCCAGCAGCTTAACCTACACCGGGGAGCTGTTTTTT; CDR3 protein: CASSLTYTGELFF
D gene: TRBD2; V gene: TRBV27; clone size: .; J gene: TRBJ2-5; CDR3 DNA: TGTGCCAGCAGTTCCCTTCCGGGGACTAGCGGACAAGAGACCCAGTACTTC; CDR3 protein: CASSSLPGTSGQETQYF
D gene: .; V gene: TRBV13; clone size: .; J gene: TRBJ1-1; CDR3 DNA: TGTGCCAGCAGCTTCATCGGGAGGAACACTGAAGCTTTCTTT; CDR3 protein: CASSFIGRNTEAFF
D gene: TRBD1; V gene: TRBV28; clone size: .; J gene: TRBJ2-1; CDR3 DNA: TGTGCCAGCAGTTTACCCGGGACAGCTGCGGGTGAGCAGTTCTTC; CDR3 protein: CASSLPGTAAGEQFF
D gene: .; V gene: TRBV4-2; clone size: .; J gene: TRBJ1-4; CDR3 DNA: TGTGCCAGCAGCCACGGGACGGCGGGGGATGAAAAACTGTTTTTT; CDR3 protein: CASSHGTAGDEKLFF
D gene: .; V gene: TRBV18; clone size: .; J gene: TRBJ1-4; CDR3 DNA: TGTGCCAGCTCACCTTCCCCCGCGGGAACTAATGAAAAACTGTTTTTT; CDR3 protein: CASSPSPAGTNEKLFF
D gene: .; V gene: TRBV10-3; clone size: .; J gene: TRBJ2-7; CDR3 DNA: TGTGCCATCAGTGAGTCAGGTCCCTACGAGCAGTACTTC; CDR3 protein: CAISESGPYEQYF
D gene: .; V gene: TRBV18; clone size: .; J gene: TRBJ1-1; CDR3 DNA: TGTGCCAGCTCACCACCCGAGGGGTGGGATACTGAAGCTTTCTTT; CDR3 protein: CASSPPEGWDTEAFF
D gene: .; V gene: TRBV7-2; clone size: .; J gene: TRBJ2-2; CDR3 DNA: TGTGCCAGCAGCGTCCGGGTAGTCCCCGGGGAGCTGTTTTTT; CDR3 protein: CASSVRVVPGELFF
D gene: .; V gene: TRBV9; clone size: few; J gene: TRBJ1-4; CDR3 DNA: TGTGCCAGCAGCGTAGGTGGGACGACTGATGAAAAACTGTTTTTT; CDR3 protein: CASSVGGTTDEKLFF
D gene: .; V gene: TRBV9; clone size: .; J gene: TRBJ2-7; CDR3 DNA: TGTGCCAGCAGCGTAGGTGGCAGAGAATCCTACGAGCAGTACTTC; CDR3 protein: CASSVGGRESYEQYF
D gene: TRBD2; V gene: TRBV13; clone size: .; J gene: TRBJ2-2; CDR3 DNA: TGTGCCAGCAGCGTACTAGCGGGGGGGAACACCGGGGAGCTGTTTTTT; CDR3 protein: CASSVLAGGNTGELFF
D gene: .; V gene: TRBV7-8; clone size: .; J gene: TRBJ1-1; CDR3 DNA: TGTGCCAGCAGCTTAGGGACAGCCCCTGAAGCTTTCTTT; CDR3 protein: CASSLGTAPEAFF
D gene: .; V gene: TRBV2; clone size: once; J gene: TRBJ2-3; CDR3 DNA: TGTGCCAGCAGTGCTCCGAACACAGATACGCAGTATTTT; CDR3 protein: CASSAPNTDTQYF
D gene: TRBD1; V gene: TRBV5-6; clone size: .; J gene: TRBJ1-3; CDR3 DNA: TGTGCCAGCAGCCCAAGGGACAGGACTGGAAACACCATATATTTT; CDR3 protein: CASSPRDRTGNTIYF
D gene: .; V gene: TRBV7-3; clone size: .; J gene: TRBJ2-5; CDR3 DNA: TGTGCCAGCAGCTCCAGGGGCCAAGAGACCCAGTACTTC; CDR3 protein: CASSSRGQETQYF
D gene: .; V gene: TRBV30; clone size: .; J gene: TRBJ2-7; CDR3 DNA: TGTGCCTGGACCCCCCTAAAGGGGGGGCCGGAGTACTTC; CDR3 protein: CAWTPLKGGPEYF
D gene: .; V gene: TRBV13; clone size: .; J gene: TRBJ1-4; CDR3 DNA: TGTGCCAGCAGGCGATTAGGCCGGGATGCAACTAATGAAAAACTGTTTTTT; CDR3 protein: CASRRLGRDATNEKLFF
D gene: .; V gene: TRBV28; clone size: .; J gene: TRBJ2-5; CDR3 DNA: TGTGCCAGCAATACTCGGGGAAAGACCCAGTACTTC; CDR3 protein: CASNTRGKTQYF
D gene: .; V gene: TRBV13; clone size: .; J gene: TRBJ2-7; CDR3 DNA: TGTGCCAGCAGCTTTGACGGCTACGAGCAGTACTTC; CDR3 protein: CASSFDGYEQYF
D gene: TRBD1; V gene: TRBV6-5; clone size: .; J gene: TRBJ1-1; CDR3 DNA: TGTGCCAGCATGACAGGGATGCCTGAAGCTTTCTTT; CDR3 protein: CASMTGMPEAFF
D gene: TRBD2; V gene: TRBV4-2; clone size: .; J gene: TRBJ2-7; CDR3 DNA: TGTGCCAGCAGCCAGGGGACTAGCGGGGGGACTGTCTCCTACGAGCAGTACTTC; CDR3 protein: CASSQGTSGGTVSYEQYF
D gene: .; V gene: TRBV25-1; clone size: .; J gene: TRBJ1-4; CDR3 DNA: TGTGCCAGCAGTGGAACAGGGCTTCGGGCCTTTAGAGAAAAACTGTTTTTT; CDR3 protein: CASSGTGLRAFREKLFF
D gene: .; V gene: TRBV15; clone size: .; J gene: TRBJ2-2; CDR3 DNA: TGTGCCACCAGCAGAGGGGACGGCCCTCTGAACACCGGGGAGCTGTTTTTT; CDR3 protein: CATSRGDGPLNTGELFF
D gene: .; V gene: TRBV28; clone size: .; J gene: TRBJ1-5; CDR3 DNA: TGTGCCAGCAGTACCCCAGACTCCAATCAGCCCCAGCATTTT; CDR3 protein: CASSTPDSNQPQHF
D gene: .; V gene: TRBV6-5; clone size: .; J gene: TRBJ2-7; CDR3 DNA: TGTGCCAGCAGTTCACAGGGCCGCGAGCAGTACTTC; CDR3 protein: CASSSQGREQYF
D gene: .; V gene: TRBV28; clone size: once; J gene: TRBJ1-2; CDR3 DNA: TGTGCCAGCAGTTTAACCACCCCCCTTGGGGACTATGGCTACACCTTC; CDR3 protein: CASSLTTPLGDYGYTF
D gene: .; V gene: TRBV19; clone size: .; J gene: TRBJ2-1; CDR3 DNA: TGTGCCAGTAGTGTTGCAGCTGAGCAGTTCTTC; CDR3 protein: CASSVAAEQFF
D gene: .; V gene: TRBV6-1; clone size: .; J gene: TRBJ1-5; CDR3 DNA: TGTGCCAGCAGTGAATGGGCAGGTCGGACTGGCAATCAGCCCCAGCATTTT; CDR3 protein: CASSEWAGRTGNQPQHF
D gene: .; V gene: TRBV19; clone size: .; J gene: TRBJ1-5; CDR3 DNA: TGTGCCAGTAGTATATTTGGGTATCAGCCCCAGCATTTT; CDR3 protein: CASSIFGYQPQHF
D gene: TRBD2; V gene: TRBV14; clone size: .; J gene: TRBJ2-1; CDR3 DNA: TGTGCCAGCAGCCAACTTAGCGGGGTCACCTACAATGAGCAGTTCTTC; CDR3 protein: CASSQLSGVTYNEQFF
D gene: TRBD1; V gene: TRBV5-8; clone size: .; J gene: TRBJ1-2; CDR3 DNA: TGTGCCAGCAGCTTGGGGGACAGAGAGAACTATGGCTACACCTTC; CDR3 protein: CASSLGDRENYGYTF
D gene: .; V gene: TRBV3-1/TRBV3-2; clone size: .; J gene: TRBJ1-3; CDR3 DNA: TGTGCCAGCAGCCAAAGTCAGGCGTACTCTGGAAACACCATATATTTT; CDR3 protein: CASSQSQAYSGNTIYF
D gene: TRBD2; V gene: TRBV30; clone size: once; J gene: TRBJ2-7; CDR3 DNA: TGTGCCAGACCGGGACTAGCGGTTTACGAGCAGTACTTC; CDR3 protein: CARPGLAVYEQYF
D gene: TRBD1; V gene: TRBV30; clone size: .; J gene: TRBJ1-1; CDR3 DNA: TGTGCCTGGAGTAAGGGGGCCGACACTGAAGCTTTCTTT; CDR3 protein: CAWSKGADTEAFF
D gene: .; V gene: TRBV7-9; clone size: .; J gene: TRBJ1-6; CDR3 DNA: TGTGCCAGCAGCTTAGGTCCTGGGGGCGCGGGTAATTCACCCCTCCACTTT; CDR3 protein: CASSLGPGGAGNSPLHF
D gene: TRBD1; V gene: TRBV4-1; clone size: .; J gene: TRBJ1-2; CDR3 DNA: TGCGCCAGCAGCCAAACGACAGGGAGAGACTACACCTTC; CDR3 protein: CASSQTTGRDYTF
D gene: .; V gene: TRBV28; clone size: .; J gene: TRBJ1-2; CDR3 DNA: TGTGCCAGCAGACCCAGCCAGACTCTCTATGGCTACACCTTC; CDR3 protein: CASRPSQTLYGYTF
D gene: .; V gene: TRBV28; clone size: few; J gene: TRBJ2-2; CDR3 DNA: TGTGCCAGCAGTTTCAGGACAGAGAACACCGGGGAGCTGTTTTTT; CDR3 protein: CASSFRTENTGELFF
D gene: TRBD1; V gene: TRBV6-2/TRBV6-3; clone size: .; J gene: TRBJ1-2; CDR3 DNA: TGTGCCAGCAGTTACACCTCGGGACAGGGGATGTACACCTTC; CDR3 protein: CASSYTSGQGMYTF
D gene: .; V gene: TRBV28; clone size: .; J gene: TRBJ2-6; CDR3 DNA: TGTGCCAGCAGTGAGCACGAGTCTGGGGCCAACGTCCTGACTTTC; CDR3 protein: CASSEHESGANVLTF
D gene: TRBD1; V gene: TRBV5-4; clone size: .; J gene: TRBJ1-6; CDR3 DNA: TGTGCCAGCAGCCAAACGGGACAGGGCAATTCACCCCTCCACTTT; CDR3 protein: CASSQTGQGNSPLHF
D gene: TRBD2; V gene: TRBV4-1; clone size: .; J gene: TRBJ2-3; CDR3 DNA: TGCGCCAGCAGCCAAGGACTAGCGGGCACAGATACGCAGTATTTT; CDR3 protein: CASSQGLAGTDTQYF
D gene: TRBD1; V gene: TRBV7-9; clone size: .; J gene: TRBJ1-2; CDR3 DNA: TGTGCCAGCAGCCCAGTGGGAGGGGACAGGGGGCCCAACTATGGCTACACCTTC; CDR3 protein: CASSPVGGDRGPNYGYTF
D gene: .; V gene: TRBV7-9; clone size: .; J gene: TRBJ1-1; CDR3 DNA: TGTGCCAGCAGCTTCACAGGTTACACTGAAGCTTTCTTT; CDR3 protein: CASSFTGYTEAFF
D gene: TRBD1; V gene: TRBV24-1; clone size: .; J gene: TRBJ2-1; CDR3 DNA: TGTGCCACCGCAGAACAGGGGAGCTCCTACAATGAGCAGTTCTTC; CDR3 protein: CATAEQGSSYNEQFF
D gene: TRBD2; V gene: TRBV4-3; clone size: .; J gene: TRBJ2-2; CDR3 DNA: TGCGCCAGCAGCCGAATAGTCGGGCTAGCGGGAGGGGAGCTGTTTTTT; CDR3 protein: CASSRIVGLAGGELFF